Following are 28 T cell receptor beta chains from one sample sequenced in a study of blood T cell repertoires in COVID-19. TCRdb keeps only in-frame clones here, not all; method: immunoSEQ multiplex PCR. Of roughly 180,000 clones detected, about 88% appear once; the ten largest clones hold 2.5% to 3%. Sequenced sample: peripheral blood. The receptors originated from a young woman with active or convalescent COVID-19.

The chain combines TRBV10-3 with TRBJ2-7; TRBD1 aligns across 10 bases. This CDR3 region has 15 residues. The germline V gene encodes CDR1 ENHRY and CDR2 SYGVKD. The junction had 3 bases not matched to a gene; V was cut back by 4 bases and J by 0 bases. This chain's CDR3 is CAISGGTGVSYEQYF. CDR3 DNA: TGTGCCATCAGTGGGGGGACAGGGGTCTCCTACGAGCAGTACTTC.

This clone was observed a few times. V and J are TRBV27 and TRBJ1-2; the match to TRBD1 covers 7 bases. V gave up 7 bases and J gave up 0 bases; unmatched junction bases: 8. This CDR3 has 15 amino acids. Germline V gives CDR1 MNHEY, CDR2 SMNVEV (reference sequence). The CDR3 is CASKVGQTPNYGYTF. The CDR3 nucleotides are TGTGCCAGCAAGGTGGGACAGACCCCTAACTATGGCTACACCTTC.

This clone was detected a few times. V gene TRBV30 combines with J gene TRBJ1-4, with 10 bases that match TRBD1. This CDR3 contains 15 residues. Germline-derived CDR1 and CDR2 are GTSNPN and SVGIG (reference sequence). V trimming: 0 bases; J trimming: 7 bases; junction bases outside the gene matches: 5. The CDR3 DNA reads TGTGCCTGGAGTGTTCGGACAGGGGGGAGTGAAAAACTGTTTTTT. It is translated as CAWSVRTGGSEKLFF.

The rearrangement links TRBV27 to TRBJ2-7; perhaps TRBD2 as D (7 bases). CDR3 length equals 15 residues. Trimming removed 4 bases at V and 3 bases at J, with 16 bases between. Looked up from germline, CDR1 is MNHEY and CDR2 is SMNVEV (reference sequence). DNA of the CDR3: TGTGCCAGCAGTTGGGGGGGCGAACCCAGCTACGAGCAGTACTTC. It specifies CASSWGGEPSYEQYF.

The gene calls are TRBV6-4 and TRBJ1-2; 10 bases align to TRBD1. Germline assignment: CDR1 MRHNA and CDR2 SNTAGT. The trim removed 9 bases at V and 8 bases at J, leaving 9 bases unmatched. The CDR3 is 13 residues long. The CDR3 loop is CARPGQGKGGYTF. The DNA for the CDR3 is TGTGCCAGACCGGGACAGGGGAAAGGAGGCTACACCTTC.

The gene calls are TRBV24-1 and TRBJ1-2; TRBD1 might be the D (6 bases). Germline loops: CDR1 KGHDR, CDR2 SFDVKD. The germline V and J ends were trimmed by 0 bases and 3 bases, with 28 bases remaining between them. The CDR3 length is 21 residues. The CDR3 region is CATSDLRNRRTDYYYYYGYTF. CDR3 in DNA: TGTGCCACCAGTGATTTGAGGAATAGGCGGACAGACTATTATTATTACTATGGCTACACCTTC.

In its sample, this clone was seen once. Other DNA sequences within the sample encode an identical CDR3. CDR3: CASSYSTAYGYTF. Here the CDR3 DNA reads TGTGCCAGCAGTTACTCGACAGCCTATGGCTACACCTTC. The V call is TRBV6-5, the J call TRBJ1-2, with D possibly matching TRBD1 (5 bases). Looked up from germline, CDR1 is MNHEY and CDR2 is SVGAGI. The germline V and J ends were trimmed by 0 bases and 4 bases, with 6 bases remaining between them. This CDR3 has 13 amino acids.

V gene TRBV28 combines with J gene TRBJ2-1; D might be TRBD2 (5 bases). V shed 6 bases and J shed 4 bases, with 13 bases lying between them. Germline V gives CDR1 MDHEN, CDR2 SYDVKM. The CDR3 contains 14 residues. In DNA, the CDR3 is TGTGCCAGCAGGCCGAGGGCTAAATACAATGAGCAGTTCTTC. Amino acid sequence: CASRPRAKYNEQFF.

This clone is a singleton in its sample. This sequence joins TRBV6-5 and TRBJ1-2; 9 bases agree with TRBD1. In germline, CDR1 is MNHEY, CDR2 SVGAGI. The CDR3 covers 15 residues. The J segment lost 3 bases and the V segment lost 2 bases, leaving 4 bases of the junction unmatched. CDR3 in amino acids: CASSYRQGGDYGYTF. The CDR3 coding sequence is TGTGCCAGCAGTTACCGACAGGGGGGGGACTATGGCTACACCTTC.

The chain employs TRBV28 and TRBJ2-1; 9 nucleotides line up with TRBD2. Germline lookup yields CDR1 MDHEN and CDR2 SYDVKM. The V segment lost 9 bases and the J segment 4 bases; nucleotides outside the gene matches: 7. The CDR3 loop spans 14 amino acids. The CDR3 spells CARGGLAGYNEQFF. CDR3 nucleotide sequence: TGTGCCAGGGGGGGCCTAGCGGGATACAATGAGCAGTTCTTC.

The V call is TRBV30, the J call TRBJ1-2; D remains unclear. V was shortened by 0 bases and J by 1 base, with 12 bases between the two germline ends. The CDR3 consists of 15 residues. The germline gives CDR1 GTSNPN, CDR2 SVGIG (reference sequence). CDR3 sequence (DNA): TGTGCCTGGAGTGTACTGCATCTCGGTAACTATGGCTACACCTTC. Amino acid sequence: CAWSVLHLGNYGYTF.

The chain links TRBV7-2 to TRBJ1-2; 8 bases agree with TRBD1. CDR3 length: 13 residues. Germline CDR1 and CDR2: SGHTA and FQGNSA. J was trimmed by 6 bases and V by 6 bases; bases with no gene match: 6. CDR3 nucleotides: TGTGCCAGCAGTGCGCAGGGGGCTGATGGCTACACCTTC. Amino acids: CASSAQGADGYTF.

The chain is built from TRBV28 and TRBJ1-3; the D is unclear. In germline, CDR1 is MDHEN, CDR2 SYDVKM. This CDR3 region has 16 residues. The ends were cut back, 1 base at V and 3 bases at J, with 13 bases in the middle. The CDR3 bases are TGTGCCAGCAGTTTATTCCACAGAGCAAGTGGAAACACCATATATTTT. It encodes CASSLFHRASGNTIYF.

This chain connects TRBV19 to TRBJ2-2; 9 bases agree with TRBD1. V gave up 5 bases and J gave up 5 bases; unmatched junction bases: 6. This CDR3 has 15 amino acids. Germline CDR1 reads LNHDA; CDR2 reads SQIVND (reference sequence). The CDR3 protein is CASSHRDRDTGELFF. DNA for the CDR3: TGTGCCAGTAGTCACCGGGACAGGGATACCGGGGAGCTGTTTTTT.

The V call is TRBV6-5, the J call TRBJ1-2; D ambiguous. Germline V lookup: CDR1 MNHEY, CDR2 SVGAGI. The CDR3 sequence is 15 residues long. Trimming pared 6 bases from V and 0 bases from J, leaving 14 bases between. The CDR3 is CASRSGLRANYGYTF. The CDR3 coding sequence is TGTGCCAGCAGGTCCGGACTCAGAGCTAACTATGGCTACACCTTC.

In its sample, this clone was seen once. This sequence joins TRBV9 and TRBJ1-4, with a weak D call TRBD1 (5 bases). CDR1 and CDR2 (germline): SGDLS, YYNGEE. The CDR3 consists of 14 residues. The ends were cut back, 4 bases at V and 6 bases at J, with 13 bases in the middle. In DNA, the CDR3 is TGTGCCAGCAGCTCCCGGGTAGGGGATGAAAAACTGTTTTTT. Translating gives CASSSRVGDEKLFF.

The CDR3 here is CASSLGTGWDQPQHF. The CDR3 DNA is TGTGCCAGCTCGCTAGGGACAGGCTGGGACCAGCCCCAGCATTTT. The chain is built from TRBV18 and TRBJ1-5; TRBD1 matches at 8 bases. Germline V gene sequence: CDR1 KGHSH, CDR2 LQKENI. J lost 7 bases, V lost 6 bases, and 11 bases had no gene match. The CDR3 spans 15 residues.

The rearrangement links TRBV6-5 to TRBJ1-4; no clear D. V was pared by 6 bases and J by 3 bases, with 11 bases between. This CDR3 spans 14 amino acids. CDR1 and CDR2 from the germline V gene are MNHEY and SVGAGI. The CDR3: CASSPWRSNEKLFF. The CDR3 region has the DNA TGTGCCAGCAGCCCATGGAGATCTAATGAAAAACTGTTTTTT.

The chain carries TRBV18 and TRBJ1-3; 7 bases fit TRBD1. Germline-derived CDR1 and CDR2 are KGHSH and LQKENI. The CDR3 covers 17 residues. Trimming at V came to 0 bases and at J to 0 bases, leaving 5 bases not matched to a gene. CDR3 in amino acids: CASSPPGQMISGNTIYF. The DNA of the CDR3 is TGTGCCAGCTCACCACCGGGACAGATGATCTCTGGAAACACCATATATTTT.

The chain joins TRBV3-1 (or the pseudogene TRBV3-2) to TRBJ1-2; TRBD1 matches at 7 bases. The CDR3 spans 14 residues. Germline values: CDR1 LGHDT, CDR2 YNNKEL (reference sequence). V was pared by 4 bases and J by 8 bases, with 10 bases of the junction left unmatched. CDR3 DNA: TGTGCCAGCAGCCCCGGACAGGCCGGTAGGGGCTACACCTTC. This encodes CASSPGQAGRGYTF.

The chain has TRBV7-6 and TRBJ1-6, with D unresolved. This CDR3 region has 13 residues. Trimming cost V 6 bases and J 6 bases, with 9 bases left between them. Germline CDR1 is SGHVS and CDR2 is FNYEAQ. Written as DNA, the CDR3 is TGTGCCAGCAGTCGTACGGGTAATTCACCCCTCCACTTT. Its protein is CASSRTGNSPLHF.

The chain links TRBV6-1 to TRBJ2-7; D is unresolved. The germline gives CDR1 MNHNS, CDR2 SASEGT. The CDR3 consists of 16 residues. The V and J ends lost 0 bases and 3 bases respectively, with 15 bases between them. The CDR3 is CASSEANSGTDYEQYF. CDR3 nucleotide sequence: TGTGCCAGCAGTGAAGCCAATTCAGGCACAGACTACGAGCAGTACTTC.

The chain combines TRBV19 with TRBJ1-4; 8 bases fit TRBD1. CDR1 and CDR2 (germline): LNHDA, SQIVND (reference sequence). Losses at the gene ends were 5 bases for V and 7 bases for J; bases not matched to a gene: 9. The CDR3 is 15 residues long. The CDR3 loop is CASSPAGTGVEKLFF. The CDR3 DNA follows: TGTGCCAGTAGTCCGGCCGGGACAGGAGTTGAAAAACTGTTTTTT. Filled out from reference TRBV19 and TRBJ1-4, the complete variable domain reads DGGITQSPKYLFRKEGQNVTLSCEQNLNHDAMYWYRQDPGQGLRLIYYSQIVNDFQKGDIAEGYSVSREKKESFPLTVTSAQKNPTAFYLCASSPAGTGVEKLFFGSGTQLSVL.

The chain recombines TRBV28 with TRBJ2-1; D is unresolved. Germline loops: CDR1 MDHEN, CDR2 SYDVKM. V was shortened by 5 bases and J by 0 bases, with 11 bases between the two germline ends. This CDR3 has 15 residues. The CDR3, as DNA: TGTGCCAGCAGTCCATTTGCCAGCTCCTACAATGAGCAGTTCTTC. It specifies CASSPFASSYNEQFF.

This chain joins TRBV12-3 or TRBV12-4 and TRBJ1-2, with D maybe TRBD1 (5 bases). CDR3 length: 13 amino acids. Trimming pared 4 bases from V and 6 bases from J, leaving 12 bases between. The chain's CDR3 is CASSSLSRDGYTF. The CDR3 DNA reads as TGTGCCAGCAGTTCGCTGTCCAGGGATGGCTACACCTTC.

The V call is TRBV18, the J call TRBJ1-2, with 8 positions matching TRBD1. Germline-derived CDR1 and CDR2 are KGHSH and LQKENI. This CDR3 has 16 amino acids. After removal of 0 bases from V and 4 bases from J, the junction contained 7 bases not matched to a gene. CDR3 in amino acids: CASSPPVVQGGYGYTF. CDR3 bases: TGTGCCAGCTCACCACCGGTTGTACAGGGGGGCTATGGCTACACCTTC. Complete variable domain (other parts from reference TRBV18 and TRBJ1-2): NAGVMQNPRHLVRRRGQEARLRCSPMKGHSHVYWYRQLPEEGLKFMVYLQKENIIDESGMPKERFSAEFPKEGPSILRIQQVVRGDSAAYFCASSPPVVQGGYGYTFGSGTRLTVV.

About this clone itself: Relative to the germline gene, one junction end is altered; a read error may explain this. V usage is TRBV7-2 and J usage is TRBJ2-5; 11 positions agree with TRBD1. Germline assignment: CDR1 SGHTA and CDR2 FQGNSA. The length of the CDR3 is 16 residues. CDR3 DNA: TGTGCCAGCAGCCATGGGACAGGGGGTAACCAAGGGACCCAGTACTTC. It codes for CASSHGTGGNQGTQYF. The entire variable domain, with the rest obtained from reference TRBV7-2 and TRBJ2-5, is as follows: GAGVSQSPSNKVTEKGKDVELRCDPISGHTALYWYRQSLGQGLEFLIYFQGNSAPDKSGLPSDRFSAERTGGSVSTLTIQRTQQEDSAVYLCASSHGTGGNQGTQYFGPGTRLLVL.

The genes are TRBV19 and TRBJ2-3; 8 positions match TRBD2. Germline-derived CDR1 and CDR2 are LNHDA and SQIVND (reference sequence). The V gene end was trimmed by 3 bases and the J gene end by 6 bases; junction bases not matched to a gene: 8. This CDR3 has 15 amino acids. For the CDR3, the DNA is TGTGCCAGTAGTATTGAAGCGGGAGAGTGGGATACGCAGTATTTT. This gives the protein CASSIEAGEWDTQYF. Combining the CDR3 with reference TRBV19 and TRBJ2-3 gives the whole variable domain DGGITQSPKYLFRKEGQNVTLSCEQNLNHDAMYWYRQDPGQGLRLIYYSQIVNDFQKGDIAEGYSVSREKKESFPLTVTSAQKNPTAFYLCASSIEAGEWDTQYFGPGTRLTVL.